This TCR beta chain was sequenced during a study of T-cell reconstitution after alpha-beta-depleted transplantation in children. CDR3 length: 15 residues. Germline V gene data show CDR1 as SEHNR and CDR2 as FQNEAQ (reference sequence). The ends were cut back, 1 base at V and 0 bases at J, with 10 bases in the middle. This clonotype was detected only a few times. Its antigen is as yet unknown. Study-level findings and limits: One year post-transplant, T-cell counts and diversity were largely derived from T cells produced anew. For some patients, TCRbeta diversity was high at day 60 because of recipient T cells and thymic progenitors that survived. The study reportedly traced alpha-beta T cells about two months after transplant to several hundred expanded graft clones.

Unique molecular identifiers were built into the TCRbeta library. TCRdb itself ran the PCR reads through MiXCR, one entry per CDR3 protein. The sample holds fewer than 550,000 distinct CDR3 sequences, 9.5% to 12% seen once. The chain joins TRBV7-9 to TRBJ2-7; D not resolved. The receptor was derived from a female patient between 2 and 15 years old who had a stem cell transplant for aplastic anemia, so the T cells may come from the graft donor. Sample: PBMCs, mostly from graft donor cells, taken 180 days after TCRalphabeta/CD19-depleted stem cell transplant. The CDR3 DNA reads TGTGCCAGCAGCTTAGATAGGATAATCTCCTACGAGCAGTACTTC. It specifies CASSLDRIISYEQYF.